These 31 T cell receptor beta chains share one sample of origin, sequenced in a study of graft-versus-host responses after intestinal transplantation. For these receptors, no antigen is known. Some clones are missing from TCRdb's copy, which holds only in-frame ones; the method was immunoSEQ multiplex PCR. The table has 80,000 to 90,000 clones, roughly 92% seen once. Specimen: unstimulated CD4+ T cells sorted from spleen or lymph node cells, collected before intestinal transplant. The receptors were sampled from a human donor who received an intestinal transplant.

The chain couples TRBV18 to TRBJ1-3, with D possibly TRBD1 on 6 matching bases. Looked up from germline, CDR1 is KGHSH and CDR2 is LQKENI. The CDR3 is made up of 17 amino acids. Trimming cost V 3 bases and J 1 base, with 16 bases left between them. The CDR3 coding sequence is TGTGCCAGCTCACCGTACATACAGGGAGTTTCTGGAAACACCATATATTTT. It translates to CASSPYIQGVSGNTIYF.

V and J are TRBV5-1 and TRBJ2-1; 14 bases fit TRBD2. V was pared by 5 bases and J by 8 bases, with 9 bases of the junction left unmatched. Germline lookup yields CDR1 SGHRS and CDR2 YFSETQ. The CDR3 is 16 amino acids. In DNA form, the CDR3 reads TGCGCCAGCAGTTCGACCGGGACTAGCGGGAGTTATGAGCAGTTCTTC. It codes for CASSSTGTSGSYEQFF.

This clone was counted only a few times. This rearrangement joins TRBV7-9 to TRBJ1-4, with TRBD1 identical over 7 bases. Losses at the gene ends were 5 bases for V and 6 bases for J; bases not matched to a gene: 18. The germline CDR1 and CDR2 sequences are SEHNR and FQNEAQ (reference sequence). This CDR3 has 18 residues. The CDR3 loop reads CASSLRGGPRQVHEKLFF. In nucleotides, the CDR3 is TGTGCCAGCAGCCTCAGGGGGGGACCCCGCCAGGTCCATGAAAAACTGTTTTTT. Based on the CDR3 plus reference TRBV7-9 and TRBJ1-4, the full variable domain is DTGVSQNPRHKITKRGQNVTFRCDPISEHNRLYWYRQTLGQGPEFLTYFQNEAQLEKSRLLSDRFSAERPKGSFSTLEIQRTEQGDSAMYLCASSLRGGPRQVHEKLFFGSGTQLSVL.

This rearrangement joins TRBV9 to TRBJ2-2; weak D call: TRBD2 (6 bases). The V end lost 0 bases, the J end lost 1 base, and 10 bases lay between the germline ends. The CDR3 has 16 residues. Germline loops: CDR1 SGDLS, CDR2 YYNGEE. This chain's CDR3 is CASSVAVSGNTGELFF. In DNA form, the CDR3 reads TGTGCCAGCAGCGTAGCTGTTAGCGGGAACACCGGGGAGCTGTTTTTT.

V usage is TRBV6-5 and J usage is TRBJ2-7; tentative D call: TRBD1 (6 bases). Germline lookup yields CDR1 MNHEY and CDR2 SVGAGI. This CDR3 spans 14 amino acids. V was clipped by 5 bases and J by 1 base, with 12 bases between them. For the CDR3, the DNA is TGTGCCAGCAGTCCCGACAGGTCGTCCTACGAGCAGTACTTC. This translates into CASSPDRSSYEQYF.

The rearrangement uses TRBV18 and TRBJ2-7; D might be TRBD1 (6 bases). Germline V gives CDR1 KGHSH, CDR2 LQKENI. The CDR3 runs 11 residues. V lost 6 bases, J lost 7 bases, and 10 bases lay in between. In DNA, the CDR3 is TGTGCCAGCTCGAGACAGGATGAGCAGTACTTC. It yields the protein CASSRQDEQYF.

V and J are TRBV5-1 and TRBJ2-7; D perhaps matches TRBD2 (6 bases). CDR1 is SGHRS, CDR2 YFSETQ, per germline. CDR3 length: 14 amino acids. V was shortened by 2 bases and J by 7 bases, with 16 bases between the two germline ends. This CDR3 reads CASSLGDLFQEQYF. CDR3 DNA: TGCGCCAGCAGCTTAGGGGACTTGTTTCAGGAGCAGTACTTC.

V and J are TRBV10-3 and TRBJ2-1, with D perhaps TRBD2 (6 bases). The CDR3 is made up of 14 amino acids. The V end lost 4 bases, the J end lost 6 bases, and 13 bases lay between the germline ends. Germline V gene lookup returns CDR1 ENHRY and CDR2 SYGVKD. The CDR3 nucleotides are TGTGCCATCAGTGTACCGGGAGCGAGCAATGAGCAGTTCTTC. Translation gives CAISVPGASNEQFF.

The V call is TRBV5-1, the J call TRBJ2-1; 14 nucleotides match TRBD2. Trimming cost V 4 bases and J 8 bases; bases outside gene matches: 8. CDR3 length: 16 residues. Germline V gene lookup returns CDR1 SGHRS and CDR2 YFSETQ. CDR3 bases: TGCGCCAGCAGCAGGGGGACTAGCGGGAGTGGGGATGAGCAGTTCTTC. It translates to CASSRGTSGSGDEQFF.

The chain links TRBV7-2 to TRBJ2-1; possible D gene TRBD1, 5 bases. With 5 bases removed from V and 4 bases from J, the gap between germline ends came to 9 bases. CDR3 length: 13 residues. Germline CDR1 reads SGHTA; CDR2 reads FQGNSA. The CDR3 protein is CASSSQGYNEQFF. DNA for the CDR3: TGTGCCAGCAGCAGTCAGGGATACAATGAGCAGTTCTTC. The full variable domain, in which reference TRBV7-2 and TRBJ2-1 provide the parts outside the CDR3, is GAGVSQSPSNKVTEKGKDVELRCDPISGHTALYWYRQSLGQGLEFLIYFQGNSAPDKSGLPSDRFSAERTGGSVSTLTIQRTQQEDSAVYLCASSSQGYNEQFFGPGTRLTVL.

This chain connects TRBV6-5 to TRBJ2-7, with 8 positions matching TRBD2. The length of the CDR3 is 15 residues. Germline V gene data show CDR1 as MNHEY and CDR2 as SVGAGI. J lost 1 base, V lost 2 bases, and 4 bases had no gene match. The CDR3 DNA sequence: TGTGCCAGCAGTTACGGCGGGAGGAGGTCCTACGAGCAGTACTTC. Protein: CASSYGGRRSYEQYF.

The CDR3 DNA follows: TGTGCCAGCAGGACTGGGGGCCACATCACCTACGAGCAGTACTTC. It encodes CASRTGGHITYEQYF. The rearrangement joins TRBV28 to TRBJ2-7, with D perhaps TRBD1 (6 bases). The CDR3 contains 15 residues. Germline values: CDR1 MDHEN, CDR2 SYDVKM. V lost 6 bases, J lost 2 bases, and 17 bases lay in between.

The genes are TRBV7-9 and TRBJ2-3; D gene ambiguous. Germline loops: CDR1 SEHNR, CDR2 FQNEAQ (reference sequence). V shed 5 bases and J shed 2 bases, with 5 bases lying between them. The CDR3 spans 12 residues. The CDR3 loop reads CASSPNTDTQYF. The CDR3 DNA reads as TGTGCCAGCAGCCCCAACACAGATACGCAGTATTTT.

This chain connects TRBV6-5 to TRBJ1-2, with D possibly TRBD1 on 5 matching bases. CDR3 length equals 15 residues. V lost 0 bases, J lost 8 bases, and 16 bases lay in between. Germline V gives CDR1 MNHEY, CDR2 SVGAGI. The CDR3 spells CASSYSVSGREGYTF. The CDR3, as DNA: TGTGCCAGCAGTTACTCGGTTTCAGGGAGAGAGGGCTACACCTTC.

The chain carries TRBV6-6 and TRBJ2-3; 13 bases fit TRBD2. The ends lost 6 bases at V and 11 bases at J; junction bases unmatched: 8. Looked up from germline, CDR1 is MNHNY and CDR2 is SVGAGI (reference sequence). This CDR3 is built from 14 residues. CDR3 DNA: TGTGCCAGCAGGGCCGGGACTAGCGGGATGATGCAGTATTTT. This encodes CASRAGTSGMMQYF.

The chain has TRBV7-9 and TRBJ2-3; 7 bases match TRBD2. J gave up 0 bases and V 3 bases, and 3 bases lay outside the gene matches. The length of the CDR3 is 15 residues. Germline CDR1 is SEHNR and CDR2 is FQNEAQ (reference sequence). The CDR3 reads CASSLRESSTDTQYF. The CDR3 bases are TGTGCCAGCAGCTTGCGGGAGTCGAGCACAGATACGCAGTATTTT.

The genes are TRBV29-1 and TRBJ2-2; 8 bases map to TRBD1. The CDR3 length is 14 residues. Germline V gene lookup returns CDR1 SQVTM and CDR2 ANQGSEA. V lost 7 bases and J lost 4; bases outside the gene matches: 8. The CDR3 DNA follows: TGCAGCGGACTTCAGGGGGCCGGCACCGGGGAGCTGTTTTTT. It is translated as CSGLQGAGTGELFF.

The CDR3 is CASSRTNEKLFF. The CDR3 region has the DNA TGTGCCAGCAGCCGTACGAATGAAAAACTGTTTTTT. V usage is TRBV6-5 and J usage is TRBJ1-4, with no clear D. Trimming cost V 6 bases and J 5 bases, with 7 bases left between them. This CDR3 is 12 amino acids long. Germline CDR1 MNHEY, CDR2 SVGAGI.

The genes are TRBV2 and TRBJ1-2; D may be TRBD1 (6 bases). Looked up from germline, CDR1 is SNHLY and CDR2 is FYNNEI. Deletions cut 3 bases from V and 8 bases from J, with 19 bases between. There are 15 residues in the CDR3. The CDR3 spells CASSDLDQGREGYTF. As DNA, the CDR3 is TGTGCCAGCAGTGATTTGGATCAGGGGAGGGAGGGCTACACCTTC. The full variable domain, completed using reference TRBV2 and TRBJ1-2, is EPEVTQTPSHQVTQMGQEVILRCVPISNHLYFYWYRQILGQKVEFLVSFYNNEISEKSEIFDDQFSVERPDGSNFTLKIRSTKLEDSAMYFCASSDLDQGREGYTFGSGTRLTVV.

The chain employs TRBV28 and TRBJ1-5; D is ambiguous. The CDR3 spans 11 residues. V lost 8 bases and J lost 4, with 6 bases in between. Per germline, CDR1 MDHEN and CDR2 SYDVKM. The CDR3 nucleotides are TGTGCCAGCGGGTCAAATCAGCCCCAGCATTTT. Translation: CASGSNQPQHF.

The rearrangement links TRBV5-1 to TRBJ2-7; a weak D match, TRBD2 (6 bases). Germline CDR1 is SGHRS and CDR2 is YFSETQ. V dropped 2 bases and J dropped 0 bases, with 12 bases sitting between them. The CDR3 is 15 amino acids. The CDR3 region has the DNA TGCGCCAGCAGCTTCGGGACTCTCAGCTCCTACGAGCAGTACTTC. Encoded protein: CASSFGTLSSYEQYF.

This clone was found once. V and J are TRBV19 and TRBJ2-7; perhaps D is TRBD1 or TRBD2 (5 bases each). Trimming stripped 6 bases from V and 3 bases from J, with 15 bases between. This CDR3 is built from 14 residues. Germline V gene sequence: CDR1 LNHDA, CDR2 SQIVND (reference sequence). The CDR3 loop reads CASSSGPHHYEQYF. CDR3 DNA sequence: TGTGCCAGTAGCTCGGGACCTCATCACTACGAGCAGTACTTC.

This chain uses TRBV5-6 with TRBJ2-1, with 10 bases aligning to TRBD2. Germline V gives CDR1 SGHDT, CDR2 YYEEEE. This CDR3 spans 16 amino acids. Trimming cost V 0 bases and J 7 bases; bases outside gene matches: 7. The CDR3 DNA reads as TGTGCCAGCAGCTTGGGTCTAGCGGGAGCCGAAAATGAGCAGTTCTTC. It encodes CASSLGLAGAENEQFF.

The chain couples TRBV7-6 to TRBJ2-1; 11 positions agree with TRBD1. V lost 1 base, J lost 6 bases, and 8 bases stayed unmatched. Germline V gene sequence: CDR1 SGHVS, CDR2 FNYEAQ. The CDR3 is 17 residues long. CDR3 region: CASSLGFGTGGTNEQFF. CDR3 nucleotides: TGTGCCAGCAGCTTAGGATTCGGGACAGGGGGGACCAATGAGCAGTTCTTC.

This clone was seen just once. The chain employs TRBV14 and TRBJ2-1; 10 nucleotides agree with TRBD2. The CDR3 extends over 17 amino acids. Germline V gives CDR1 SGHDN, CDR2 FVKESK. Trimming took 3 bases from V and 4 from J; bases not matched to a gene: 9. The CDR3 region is CASSHPVLAGGYNEQFF. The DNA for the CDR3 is TGTGCCAGCAGCCACCCAGTCTTAGCGGGAGGATACAATGAGCAGTTCTTC.

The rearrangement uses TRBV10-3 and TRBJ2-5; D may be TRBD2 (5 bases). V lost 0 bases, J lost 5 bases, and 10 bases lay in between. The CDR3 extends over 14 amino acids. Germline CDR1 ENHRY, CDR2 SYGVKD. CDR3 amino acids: CAISESTRGETQYF. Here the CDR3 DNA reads TGTGCCATCAGTGAGTCGACCCGAGGGGAGACCCAGTACTTC.

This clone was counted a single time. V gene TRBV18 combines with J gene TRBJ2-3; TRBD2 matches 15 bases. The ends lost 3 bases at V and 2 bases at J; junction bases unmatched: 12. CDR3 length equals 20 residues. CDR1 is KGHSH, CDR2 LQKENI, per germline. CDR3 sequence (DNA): TGTGCCAGCTCACCGAACGACGGTGGACTAGCGGGAGGGCACACAGATACGCAGTATTTT. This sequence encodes CASSPNDGGLAGGHTDTQYF.

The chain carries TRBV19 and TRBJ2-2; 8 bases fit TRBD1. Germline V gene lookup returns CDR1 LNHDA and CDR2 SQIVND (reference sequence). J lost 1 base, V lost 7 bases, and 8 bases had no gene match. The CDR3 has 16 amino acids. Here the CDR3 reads CASKPSGQGNTGELFF. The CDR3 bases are TGTGCCAGTAAGCCCTCCGGACAGGGGAACACCGGGGAGCTGTTTTTT.

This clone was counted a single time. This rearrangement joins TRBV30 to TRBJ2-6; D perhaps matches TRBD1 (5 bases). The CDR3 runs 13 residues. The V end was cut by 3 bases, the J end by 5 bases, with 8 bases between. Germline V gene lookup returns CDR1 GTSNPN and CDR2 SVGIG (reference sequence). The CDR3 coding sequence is TGTGCCTGGAGGGGGCGCTGGGCCAACGTCCTGACTTTC. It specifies CAWRGRWANVLTF.

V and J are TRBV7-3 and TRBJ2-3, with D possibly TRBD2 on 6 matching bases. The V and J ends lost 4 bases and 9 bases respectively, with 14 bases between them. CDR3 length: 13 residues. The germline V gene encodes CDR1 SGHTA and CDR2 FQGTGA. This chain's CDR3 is CASSWGVKSTQYF. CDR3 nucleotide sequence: TGTGCCAGCAGCTGGGGGGTAAAGAGCACGCAGTATTTT.

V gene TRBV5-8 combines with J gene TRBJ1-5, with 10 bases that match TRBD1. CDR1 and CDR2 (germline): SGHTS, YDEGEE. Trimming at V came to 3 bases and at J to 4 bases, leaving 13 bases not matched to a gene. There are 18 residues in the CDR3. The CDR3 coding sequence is TGTGCCAGCAGCTCGCGGGACAGGGGAGTCCCATTAAATCAGCCCCAGCATTTT. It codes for CASSSRDRGVPLNQPQHF.